The 15 T cell receptor beta chains presented below share a single source sample, sequenced in a study of T cells in Graves' hyperthyroidism and ophthalmopathy. RNA transcripts gave rise to amplified TCR beta CDR3 regions. Using the HTBI primer set, a first-round RT-PCR was run on the TCR CDR3. TCRdb used MiXCR to reprocess the multiplex PCR reads, holding one entry per CDR3 protein. The repertoire has around 340,000 distinct CDR3 sequences, approximately 15% of them found once; the top ten carry around a third. The sample comprised blood. The receptors were sampled from a man aged 25-40 years with Graves' hyperthyroidism.

The chain carries TRBV27 and TRBJ2-6; 8 bases are shared with TRBD2. CDR1 MNHEY and CDR2 SMNVEV come from the germline V gene (reference sequence). The CDR3 length is 17 residues. V gave up 5 bases and J gave up 0 bases; unmatched junction bases: 6. The CDR3 DNA reads TGTGCCAGCAGTCCCTCGGGGGGGCCCTCTGGGGCCAACGTCCTGACTTTC. As protein: CASSPSGGPSGANVLTF.

Many counts were recorded for this clonotype. V gene TRBV2 combines with J gene TRBJ2-1, with D hard to call. Germline-derived CDR1 and CDR2 are SNHLY and FYNNEI. V dropped 3 bases and J dropped 9 bases, with 9 bases sitting between them. CDR3 length: 12 residues. This CDR3 is CASSELAVEQFF. The CDR3 DNA follows: TGTGCCAGCAGTGAGTTGGCGGTTGAGCAGTTCTTC.

This clonotype was counted only a few times. The V call is TRBV18, the J call TRBJ1-5, with D maybe TRBD1 (5 bases). V gave up 10 bases and J gave up 8 bases, with 18 bases separating them. From germline, CDR1 is KGHSH and CDR2 LQKENI. The CDR3 is 13 residues long. The CDR3 DNA sequence: TGTGCCATTACGGGAGAGGACAAAAAGCCCCAGCATTTT. This encodes CAITGEDKKPQHF.

Note on this clonotype: A single base separates this from a much larger clone, so it may be a read error. This chain links TRBV12-3 or TRBV12-4 with TRBJ1-2, with a possible D match to TRBD1 (5 bases). This CDR3 has 15 residues. Trimming pared 3 bases from V and 3 bases from J, leaving 14 bases between. CDR3 protein: CASSLRTQPDYGYTF. The CDR3 nucleotides read TGTGCCAGCAGTTTGAGGACACAACCTGACTATGGCTACACCTTC.

The table lists this clonotype with many counts. This chain uses TRBV28 with TRBJ1-1; TRBD1 might be the D (5 bases). The CDR3 sequence is 16 residues long. Germline V gene lookup returns CDR1 MDHEN and CDR2 SYDVKM. The V gene lost 6 bases and the J gene lost 6 bases, with 23 bases spanning the gap. CDR3 residues: CASRSYGTISWAEAFF. The CDR3 DNA sequence: TGTGCCAGCAGATCTTACGGGACGATTTCGTGGGCTGAAGCTTTCTTT.

In its sample, this clonotype was seen a few times. A single base separates this from a much larger clone, so it may be a read error. The chain combines TRBV5-5 with TRBJ1-1; 7 nucleotides match TRBD1. V shed 3 bases, J shed 7 bases, and the junction held 6 bases outside the gene matches. This CDR3 spans 13 amino acids. CDR1 is SGHKS, CDR2 YYEKEE, per germline (reference sequence). CDR3 protein: CASSSQGRSEAFF. The CDR3 bases are TGTGCCAGCAGCTCACAGGGGAGGAGTGAAGCTTTCTTT.

This clonotype was seen repeatedly, ten times or more. The V and J genes are TRBV7-6 and TRBJ2-1; TRBD1 aligns across 8 bases. The length of the CDR3 is 15 residues. Trimming removed 5 bases from V and 6 bases from J; junction bases left unmatched: 9. Germline CDR1 SGHVS, CDR2 FNYEAQ. CDR3 in amino acids: CASSTRQGLSNEQFF. CDR3 bases: TGTGCCAGCAGCACCCGACAGGGGTTATCCAATGAGCAGTTCTTC.

This clonotype was found a few times. The chain employs TRBV5-6 and TRBJ1-2; D might be TRBD1 (5 bases). Trimming removed 0 bases at V and 4 bases at J, with 13 bases between. The CDR3 consists of 15 residues. Germline CDR1 is SGHDT and CDR2 is YYEEEE. The CDR3 region has the DNA TGTGCCAGCAGCTTGGGACAGACCTCAACCTATGGCTACACCTTC. It specifies CASSLGQTSTYGYTF.

There are many counts of this clonotype. The rearrangement joins TRBV10-1 to TRBJ1-1, with D possibly TRBD1 on 5 matching bases. V dropped 3 bases and J dropped 4 bases, with 12 bases sitting between them. The germline V gene has CDR1 WNHNN and CDR2 SYGVQD (reference sequence). The CDR3 runs 14 residues. CDR3 sequence reads: CASSDGGKGTEAFF. The CDR3 DNA is TGCGCCAGCAGTGACGGGGGAAAAGGCACTGAAGCTTTCTTT.

This clonotype was observed many times. This chain uses TRBV6-6 with TRBJ1-4, with D perhaps matching TRBD1 (5 bases). CDR3 length equals 14 residues. The V and J ends lost 2 bases and 1 base respectively, with 5 bases between them. CDR1 and CDR2 from the germline V gene are MNHNY and SVGAGI (reference sequence). CDR3 nucleotide sequence: TGTGCCAGCAGTTACGGGGGAACTAATGAAAAACTGTTTTTT. It codes for CASSYGGTNEKLFF.

In nucleotides, the CDR3 is TGCGCCAGCAGCCAAGATTGGGGGTCGAGTGGCACAGATACGCAGTATTTT. Residues: CASSQDWGSSGTDTQYF. This chain connects TRBV4-1 to TRBJ2-3; D tentatively fits TRBD1 or TRBD2 (5 bases each). Germline CDR1 reads MGHRA; CDR2 reads YSYEKL. This CDR3 region has 17 residues. V was clipped by 0 bases and J by 1 base, with 14 bases between them.

The chain uses TRBV5-4 and TRBJ2-3; 7 nucleotides agree with TRBD1. The CDR3 totals 16 residues. The germline V gene has CDR1 SGHNT and CDR2 YYREEE (reference sequence). Trimming cost V 4 bases and J 0 bases; bases outside gene matches: 8. CDR3 DNA: TGTGCCAGCAGCAAGGGGACAGACTCTAGCACAGATACGCAGTATTTT. This translates into CASSKGTDSSTDTQYF.

This clonotype was detected ten times or more. The chain has TRBV18 and TRBJ2-2; 9 bases are a match to TRBD2. Unmatched junction bases numbered 6, after V lost 3 bases and J lost 7 bases. The germline V gene has CDR1 KGHSH and CDR2 LQKENI. The length of the CDR3 is 15 residues. CDR3 amino acids: CASSPSGSPGGELFF. The CDR3 DNA reads as TGTGCCAGCTCACCTAGCGGGAGTCCCGGCGGGGAGCTGTTTTTT.

This clonotype was recorded at least ten times. The chain couples TRBV11-2 to TRBJ2-1, with D uncertain. V shed 1 base and J shed 8 bases, with 3 bases lying between them. The CDR3 has 11 residues. The V gene's germline CDR1 is SGHAT and CDR2 FQNNGV. Here the CDR3 reads CASSLAYEQFF. Written as DNA, the CDR3 is TGTGCCAGCAGCTTAGCTTATGAGCAGTTCTTC.

This clonotype was observed a handful of times. J is TRBJ2-3 and V is TRBV9, with unresolved D. The V gene's germline CDR1 is SGDLS and CDR2 YYNGEE. V lost 0 bases to trimming and J lost 6 bases, with 5 bases between them. The CDR3 runs 12 residues. This CDR3 reads CASSVEGDTQYF. CDR3 in DNA: TGTGCCAGCAGCGTAGAAGGGGATACGCAGTATTTT.